The 23 T cell receptor beta chains in this list originate from one sample, sequenced in a study of cytomegalovirus exposure and HLA in healthy donors. The PCR had 60 Vbeta and 13 Jbeta primers. Sequencing used immunoSEQ multiplex PCR; TCRdb keeps in-frame clones, though not all of them. Here the sample spans about 190,000 clones, about 77% being singletons. Sequenced material: PBMCs. Source of these receptors: a woman younger than 45 in good health and CMV-seropositive.

V is TRBV9 and J is TRBJ2-7; D unclear. The CDR3 sequence is 15 residues long. Trimming removed 4 bases at V and 0 bases at J, with 14 bases between. CDR1 is SGDLS, CDR2 YYNGEE, per germline. The CDR3 DNA is TGTGCCAGCAGCCAAGGCCATTCGGGCTCCTACGAGCAGTACTTC. Translated: CASSQGHSGSYEQYF.

This chain uses TRBV5-1 with TRBJ2-5; 8 nucleotides agree with TRBD1. The CDR3 length is 16 residues. J was trimmed by 2 bases and V by 4 bases; bases with no gene match: 10. Germline V gene data show CDR1 as SGHRS and CDR2 as YFSETQ. CDR3: CASSQPGQDLQETQYF. The DNA of the CDR3 is TGCGCCAGCAGCCAGCCGGGACAGGATTTGCAAGAGACCCAGTACTTC.

The chain uses TRBV5-4 and TRBJ2-1; D is perhaps TRBD1 (6 bases). Germline lookup yields CDR1 SGHNT and CDR2 YYREEE (reference sequence). V was shortened by 5 bases and J by 2 bases, with 8 bases between the two germline ends. The CDR3 length is 13 residues. The CDR3 region is CASSKGAYNEQFF. For the CDR3, the DNA is TGTGCCAGCAGTAAGGGGGCCTACAATGAGCAGTTCTTC.

This clone has more than one count but fewer than ten. The sample holds other DNA sequences that translate to the same CDR3. The V call is TRBV6-1, the J call TRBJ1-2; D is uncertain. With 6 bases removed from V and 2 bases from J, the gap between germline ends came to 10 bases. The CDR3 extends over 13 amino acids. CDR1 and CDR2 from the germline V gene are MNHNS and SASEGT. In DNA, the CDR3 is TGTGCCAGCAGCCGGGATAGAAACTATGGCTACACCTTC. Protein: CASSRDRNYGYTF.

The count of this clone is one. The genes are TRBV6-6 and TRBJ2-5; no reliable D call. CDR1 is MNHNY and CDR2 is SVGAGI in the germline V gene (reference sequence). The CDR3 contains 12 residues. V was trimmed by 6 bases and J by 3 bases, leaving 8 bases between them. The CDR3 DNA follows: TGTGCCAGCAGCCCGGTGAAAGAGACCCAGTACTTC. It codes for CASSPVKETQYF.

The J gene is TRBJ2-1, the V gene TRBV10-2, with a tentative D call TRBD2 (6 bases). The CDR3 extends over 12 amino acids. Germline V gene lookup returns CDR1 WSHSY and CDR2 SAAADI. Trimming stripped 7 bases from V and 8 bases from J, with 12 bases between. CDR3 DNA sequence: TGCGCCAGCAACATTGGAGGGGATGAGCAGTTCTTC. Amino acid sequence: CASNIGGDEQFF.

The chain employs TRBV28 and TRBJ1-2; 8 bases are shared with TRBD1. V was clipped by 5 bases and J by 4 bases; unmatched bases: 6. Germline-derived CDR1 and CDR2 are MDHEN and SYDVKM. This CDR3 contains 14 residues. CDR3 in DNA: TGTGCCAGCAGTCCACCCGACAGGGGCTATGGCTACACCTTC. Translating it yields CASSPPDRGYGYTF.

The chain combines TRBV7-9 with TRBJ1-4; TRBD1 matches 8 bases. The CDR3 has 16 amino acids. The V gene end was trimmed by 4 bases and the J gene end by 6 bases; junction bases not matched to a gene: 10. The germline V gene encodes CDR1 SEHNR and CDR2 FQNEAQ (reference sequence). This CDR3 is CASSSLRGPGDEKLFF. CDR3 nucleotide sequence: TGTGCCAGCAGCTCTCTCAGGGGGCCGGGGGATGAAAAACTGTTTTTT.

The genes are TRBV19 and TRBJ2-3, with 10 nucleotides matching TRBD2. The CDR3 contains 14 residues. CDR1 and CDR2 from the germline V gene are LNHDA and SQIVND (reference sequence). V gave up 7 bases and J gave up 8 bases; unmatched junction bases: 9. CDR3 bases: TGTGCCAGTAACACAGCGGGAGGGCCGAGTACGCAGTATTTT. This sequence encodes CASNTAGGPSTQYF.

The chain recombines TRBV10-2 with TRBJ2-3; D uncertain. In germline, CDR1 is WSHSY, CDR2 SAAADI. The germline V and J ends were trimmed by 4 bases and 3 bases, with 17 bases remaining between them. The CDR3 is 16 residues long. The CDR3 DNA reads as TGCGCCAGCAGTGGACATTCAATGGTAGTGACAGATACGCAGTATTTT. This gives the protein CASSGHSMVVTDTQYF.

A few counts support this clone. The V gene is TRBV9, the J gene TRBJ2-1; 10 nucleotides line up with TRBD2. The CDR3 length is 15 residues. J was trimmed by 9 bases and V by 0 bases; bases with no gene match: 6. Germline V gives CDR1 SGDLS, CDR2 YYNGEE. CDR3: CASSVVSGGAGEQFF. CDR3 DNA: TGTGCCAGCAGCGTAGTCAGCGGGGGGGCGGGTGAGCAGTTCTTC.

The chain uses TRBV7-2 and TRBJ1-5; D might be TRBD1 (6 bases). Per the germline V gene, CDR1 is SGHTA and CDR2 is FQGNSA. CDR3 length: 15 amino acids. V was cut by 5 bases and J by 0 bases, with 11 bases left in between. The chain's CDR3 is CASSPRTVSNQPQHF. In DNA, the CDR3 is TGTGCCAGCAGCCCAAGGACAGTTAGCAATCAGCCCCAGCATTTT.

This chain connects TRBV10-1 to TRBJ2-7, with 9 bases matching TRBD2. With 6 bases clipped from V and 4 bases from J, the junction kept 7 bases outside the gene matches. In germline, CDR1 is WNHNN, CDR2 SYGVQD (reference sequence). The length of the CDR3 is 14 residues. The CDR3 protein is CASSELAGSYEQYF. In DNA, the CDR3 is TGCGCCAGCAGCGAACTAGCGGGCTCATACGAGCAGTACTTC.

The chain recombines TRBV10-3 with TRBJ1-3; unclear D gene. The V gene lost 4 bases and the J gene lost 4 bases, with 11 bases spanning the gap. Germline assignment: CDR1 ENHRY and CDR2 SYGVKD. The CDR3 is made up of 14 amino acids. CDR3 protein: CAISGWREGNTIYF. The CDR3 nucleotides are TGTGCCATCAGTGGTTGGAGGGAAGGAAACACCATATATTTT.

On this clone: Other nucleotide sequences in the sample specify the same CDR3. The chain joins TRBV5-4 to TRBJ2-1; 11 bases map to TRBD2. V shed 0 bases and J 4 bases; nucleotides not matched to a gene: 0. The CDR3 loop spans 15 amino acids. Germline V gene sequence: CDR1 SGHNT, CDR2 YYREEE (reference sequence). The CDR3 spells CASSLGTSGYNEQFF. DNA for the CDR3: TGTGCCAGCAGCTTGGGGACTAGCGGGTACAATGAGCAGTTCTTC.

This clone was found a few times. This chain links TRBV4-3 with TRBJ1-1, with a tentative D call TRBD1 (5 bases). V was shortened by 4 bases and J by 4 bases, with 16 bases between the two germline ends. CDR1 is LGHNA, CDR2 YSLEER, per germline. This CDR3 has 15 residues. CDR3 sequence: CASSRGVGGSTEAFF. The CDR3 DNA is TGCGCCAGCAGCCGCGGGGTCGGGGGTAGCACTGAAGCTTTCTTT.

The V and J genes are TRBV7-8 and TRBJ2-7, with TRBD2 as a possible D gene (5 bases). Germline loops: CDR1 SGHVS, CDR2 FQNEAQ. V was trimmed by 2 bases and J by 3 bases, leaving 11 bases between them. CDR3 size: 14 residues. The CDR3 DNA is TGTGCCAGCAGCTTACCCGAGGGAAACTACGAGCAGTACTTC. It is translated as CASSLPEGNYEQYF.

The rearrangement joins TRBV10-1 to TRBJ2-1; no definite D call. Trimming cost V 4 bases and J 0 bases, with 4 bases left between them. This CDR3 is 13 amino acids long. Germline V CDR1 and CDR2: WNHNN, SYGVQD (reference sequence). The CDR3 protein is CASSGLSYNEQFF. The DNA for the CDR3 is TGCGCCAGCAGTGGGCTCTCCTACAATGAGCAGTTCTTC.

The J gene is TRBJ1-5, the V gene TRBV18; 9 bases align to TRBD1. Germline V CDR1 and CDR2: KGHSH, LQKENI. This CDR3 region has 15 residues. V was clipped by 2 bases and J by 6 bases; unmatched bases: 5. The CDR3 loop is CASSPGTGSGQPQHF. The CDR3 DNA follows: TGTGCCAGCTCACCAGGGACAGGGTCAGGTCAGCCCCAGCATTTT.

The J gene is TRBJ1-1, the V gene TRBV28; unclear D gene. Germline V gene lookup returns CDR1 MDHEN and CDR2 SYDVKM. This CDR3 is built from 10 residues. Trimming shortened V by 10 bases and J by 5 bases, and 8 bases separated the two germline ends. The CDR3 reads CATTPTEAFF. In DNA, the CDR3 is TGTGCCACCACACCGACTGAAGCTTTCTTT.

The chain combines TRBV6-5 with TRBJ2-5; D not certain. The end of the DNA fits TRBJ2-7 better, so the J call may be wrong. The CDR3 totals 11 residues. Germline CDR1 MNHEY, CDR2 SVGAGI. CDR3 sequence: CASSSRYEQYF. The CDR3 region has the DNA TGTGCCAGCAGTTCTCGCTACGAGCAGTACTTC.

CDR3 in DNA: TGTGCCAGCAGCTCCAGGACAGGGAGGGATGAAAAACTGTTTTTT. Protein sequence: CASSSRTGRDEKLFF. The chain employs TRBV5-6 and TRBJ1-4; 8 bases agree with TRBD1. V trimming: 3 bases; J trimming: 6 bases; junction bases outside the gene matches: 7. Germline CDR1 and CDR2: SGHDT and YYEEEE. CDR3 length: 15 amino acids.

CDR3 residues: CASSPEQGVIRNQPQHF. The CDR3 bases are TGTGCCAGCTCACCGGAACAGGGGGTTATTCGCAATCAGCCCCAGCATTTT. The chain recombines TRBV18 with TRBJ1-5, with 8 bases lining up with TRBD1. CDR1 and CDR2 from the germline V gene are KGHSH and LQKENI. With V trimmed by 3 bases and J by 2 bases, 9 bases remained unmatched. The CDR3 runs to 17 residues.